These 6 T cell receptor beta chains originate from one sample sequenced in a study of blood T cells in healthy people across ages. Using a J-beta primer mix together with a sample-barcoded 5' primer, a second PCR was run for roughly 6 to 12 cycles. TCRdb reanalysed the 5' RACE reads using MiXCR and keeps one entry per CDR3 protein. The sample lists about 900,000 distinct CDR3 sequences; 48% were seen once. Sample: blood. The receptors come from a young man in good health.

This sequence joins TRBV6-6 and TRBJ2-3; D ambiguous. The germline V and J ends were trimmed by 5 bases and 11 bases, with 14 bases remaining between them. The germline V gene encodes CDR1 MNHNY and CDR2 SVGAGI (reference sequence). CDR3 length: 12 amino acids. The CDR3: CASSPSSFKQYF. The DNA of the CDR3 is TGTGCCAGCAGTCCTTCGTCCTTTAAGCAGTATTTT.

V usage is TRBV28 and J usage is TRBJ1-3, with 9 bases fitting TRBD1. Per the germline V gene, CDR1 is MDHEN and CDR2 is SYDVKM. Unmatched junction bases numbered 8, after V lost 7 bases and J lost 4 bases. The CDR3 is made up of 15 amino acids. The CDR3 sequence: CASIEQGASGNTIYF. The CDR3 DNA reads TGTGCCAGCATAGAACAGGGGGCTTCCGGAAACACCATATATTTT.

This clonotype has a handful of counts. The CDR3 DNA sequence: TGTGCCAGCAGTAGGCGCCCGGGACAGGGCTACGAGCAGTACTTC. Its protein product is CASSRRPGQGYEQYF. The chain recombines TRBV27 with TRBJ2-7; TRBD1 matches at 9 bases. This CDR3 region has 15 residues. Trimming at V came to 5 bases and at J to 3 bases, leaving 8 bases not matched to a gene. Germline CDR1 and CDR2: MNHEY and SMNVEV (reference sequence).

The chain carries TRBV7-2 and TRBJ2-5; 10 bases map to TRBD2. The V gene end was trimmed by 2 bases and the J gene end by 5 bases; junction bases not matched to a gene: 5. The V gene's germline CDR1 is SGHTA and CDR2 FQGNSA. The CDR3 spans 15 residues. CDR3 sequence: CASSLTSGDGETQYF. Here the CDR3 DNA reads TGTGCCAGCAGCTTAACTAGCGGGGACGGGGAGACCCAGTACTTC. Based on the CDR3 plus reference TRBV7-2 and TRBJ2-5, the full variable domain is GAGVSQSPSNKVTEKGKDVELRCDPISGHTALYWYRQSLGQGLEFLIYFQGNSAPDKSGLPSDRFSAERTGGSVSTLTIQRTQQEDSAVYLCASSLTSGDGETQYFGPGTRLLVL.

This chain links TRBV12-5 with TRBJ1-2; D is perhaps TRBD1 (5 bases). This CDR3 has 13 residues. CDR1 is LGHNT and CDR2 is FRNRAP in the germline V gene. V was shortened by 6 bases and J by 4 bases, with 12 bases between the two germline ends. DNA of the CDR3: TGTGCTAGTGGACCGGGACCGACCTATGGCTACACCTTC. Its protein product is CASGPGPTYGYTF.

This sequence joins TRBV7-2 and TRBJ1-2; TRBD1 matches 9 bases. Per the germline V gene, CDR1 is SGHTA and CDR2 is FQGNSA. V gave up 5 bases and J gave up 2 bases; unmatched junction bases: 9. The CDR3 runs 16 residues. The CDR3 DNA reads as TGTGCCAGCAGCCTAGGAGGGACAGGGAGGAACTATGGCTACACCTTC. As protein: CASSLGGTGRNYGYTF.